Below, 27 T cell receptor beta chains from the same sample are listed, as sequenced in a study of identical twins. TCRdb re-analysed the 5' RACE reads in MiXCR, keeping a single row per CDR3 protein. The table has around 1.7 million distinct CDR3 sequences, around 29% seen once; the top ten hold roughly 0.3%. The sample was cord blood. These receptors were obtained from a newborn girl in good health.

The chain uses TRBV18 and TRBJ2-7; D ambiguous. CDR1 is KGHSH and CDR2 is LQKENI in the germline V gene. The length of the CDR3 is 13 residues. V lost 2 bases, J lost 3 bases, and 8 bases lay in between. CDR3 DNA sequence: TGTGCCAGCTCACCATCGGTATACTACGAGCAGTACTTC. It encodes CASSPSVYYEQYF.

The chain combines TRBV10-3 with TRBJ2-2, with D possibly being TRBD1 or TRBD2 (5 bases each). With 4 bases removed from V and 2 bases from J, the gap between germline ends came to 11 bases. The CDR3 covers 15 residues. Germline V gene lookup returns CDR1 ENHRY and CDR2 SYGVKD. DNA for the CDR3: TGTGCCATCAGTGGGGACCCCTCCAACACCGGGGAGCTGTTTTTT. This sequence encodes CAISGDPSNTGELFF.

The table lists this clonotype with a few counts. The CDR3 loop reads CASSQDTWYQETQYF. The CDR3 DNA is TGTGCCAGCAGCCAAGATACGTGGTACCAAGAGACCCAGTACTTC. The chain carries TRBV3-1 and TRBJ2-5; D not resolved. The germline V gene encodes CDR1 LGHDT and CDR2 YNNKEL (reference sequence). This CDR3 has 15 amino acids. The V end lost 0 bases, the J end lost 0 bases, and 8 bases lay between the germline ends.

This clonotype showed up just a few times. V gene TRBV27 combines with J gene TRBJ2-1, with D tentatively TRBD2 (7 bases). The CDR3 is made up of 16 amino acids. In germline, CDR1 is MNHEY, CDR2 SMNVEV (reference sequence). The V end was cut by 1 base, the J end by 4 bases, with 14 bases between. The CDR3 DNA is TGTGCCAGCAGTTTATTCGGGGGGCCCAGGTACAATGAGCAGTTCTTC. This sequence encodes CASSLFGGPRYNEQFF.

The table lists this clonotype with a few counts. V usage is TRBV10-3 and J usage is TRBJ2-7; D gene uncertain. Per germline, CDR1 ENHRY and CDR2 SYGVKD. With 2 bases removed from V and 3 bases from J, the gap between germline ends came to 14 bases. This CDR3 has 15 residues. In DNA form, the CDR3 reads TGTGCCATCAGTGAGGGCCATGGCCTAGGCTACGAGCAGTACTTC. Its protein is CAISEGHGLGYEQYF.

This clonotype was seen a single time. DNA for the CDR3: TGTGCCAGCAGCCGAGCCCTAGCGGGGTACAATGAGCAGTTCTTC. Residues: CASSRALAGYNEQFF. The rearrangement joins TRBV2 to TRBJ2-1, with 9 positions matching TRBD2. V shed 6 bases and J 4 bases; nucleotides not matched to a gene: 7. Germline CDR1 is SNHLY and CDR2 is FYNNEI. The CDR3 has 15 residues.

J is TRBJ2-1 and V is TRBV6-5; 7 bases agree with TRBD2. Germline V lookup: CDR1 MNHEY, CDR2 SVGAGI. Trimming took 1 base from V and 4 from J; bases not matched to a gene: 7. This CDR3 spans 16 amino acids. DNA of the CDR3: TGTGCCAGCAGTTACTGGGCCGGGAGGAAGTACAATGAGCAGTTCTTC. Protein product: CASSYWAGRKYNEQFF.

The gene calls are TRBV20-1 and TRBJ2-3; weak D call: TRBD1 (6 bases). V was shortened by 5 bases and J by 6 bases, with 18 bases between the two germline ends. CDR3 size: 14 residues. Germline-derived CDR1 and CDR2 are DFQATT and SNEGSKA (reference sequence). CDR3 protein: CSAALQGTKDTQYF. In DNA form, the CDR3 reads TGCAGTGCTGCCTTACAGGGTACAAAGGATACGCAGTATTTT.

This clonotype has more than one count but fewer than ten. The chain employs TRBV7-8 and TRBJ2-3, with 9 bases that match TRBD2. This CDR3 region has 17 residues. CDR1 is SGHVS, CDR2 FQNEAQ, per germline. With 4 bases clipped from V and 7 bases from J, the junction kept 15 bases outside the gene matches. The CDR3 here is CASSSGTPGLAIHTQYF. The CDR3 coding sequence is TGTGCCAGCAGCTCAGGAACGCCGGGACTAGCAATTCATACGCAGTATTTT.

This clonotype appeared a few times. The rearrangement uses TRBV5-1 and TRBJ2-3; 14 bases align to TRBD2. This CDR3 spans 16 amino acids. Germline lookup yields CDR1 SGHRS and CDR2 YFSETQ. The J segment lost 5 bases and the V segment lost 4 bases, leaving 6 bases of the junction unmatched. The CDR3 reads CASSPTSGRAVDTQYF. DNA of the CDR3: TGCGCCAGCAGCCCGACTAGCGGGAGGGCCGTAGATACGCAGTATTTT.

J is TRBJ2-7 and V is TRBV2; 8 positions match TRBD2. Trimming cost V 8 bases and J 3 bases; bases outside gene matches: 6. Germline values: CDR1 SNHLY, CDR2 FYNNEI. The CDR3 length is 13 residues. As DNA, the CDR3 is TGTGCCAGCTACAGGACTAGCTACTACGAGCAGTACTTC. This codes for CASYRTSYYEQYF.

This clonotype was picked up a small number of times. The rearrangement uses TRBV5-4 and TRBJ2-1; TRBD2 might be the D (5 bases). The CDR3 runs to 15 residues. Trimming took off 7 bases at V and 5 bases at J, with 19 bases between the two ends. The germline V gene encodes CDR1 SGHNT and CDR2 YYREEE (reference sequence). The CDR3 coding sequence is TGTGCCAGCGCAGACCCGAAGACTACCCACAATGAGCAGTTCTTC. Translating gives CASADPKTTHNEQFF.

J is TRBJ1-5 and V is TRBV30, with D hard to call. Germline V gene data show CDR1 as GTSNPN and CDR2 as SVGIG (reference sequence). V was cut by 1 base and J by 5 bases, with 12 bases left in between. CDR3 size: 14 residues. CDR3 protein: CAWSATNWDQPQHF. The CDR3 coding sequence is TGTGCCTGGAGTGCGACGAATTGGGATCAGCCCCAGCATTTT.

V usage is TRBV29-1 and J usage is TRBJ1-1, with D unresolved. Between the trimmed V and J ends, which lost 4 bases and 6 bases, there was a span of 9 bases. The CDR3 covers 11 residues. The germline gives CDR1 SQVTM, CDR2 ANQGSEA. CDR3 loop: CSVAPDPEAFF. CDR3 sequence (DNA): TGCAGCGTTGCCCCAGACCCTGAAGCTTTCTTT.

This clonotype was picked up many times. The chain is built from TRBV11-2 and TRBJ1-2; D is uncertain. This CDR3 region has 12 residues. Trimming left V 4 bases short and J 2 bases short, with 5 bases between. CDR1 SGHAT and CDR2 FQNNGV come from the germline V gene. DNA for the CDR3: TGTGCCAGCAGCTCCAAGAACTATGGCTACACCTTC. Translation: CASSSKNYGYTF.

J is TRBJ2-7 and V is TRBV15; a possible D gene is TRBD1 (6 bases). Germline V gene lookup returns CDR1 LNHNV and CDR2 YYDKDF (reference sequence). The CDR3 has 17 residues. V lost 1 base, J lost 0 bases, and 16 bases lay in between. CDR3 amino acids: CATSRVLGAMGSYEQYF. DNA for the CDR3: TGTGCCACCAGCAGAGTCTTGGGGGCCATGGGCTCCTACGAGCAGTACTTC.

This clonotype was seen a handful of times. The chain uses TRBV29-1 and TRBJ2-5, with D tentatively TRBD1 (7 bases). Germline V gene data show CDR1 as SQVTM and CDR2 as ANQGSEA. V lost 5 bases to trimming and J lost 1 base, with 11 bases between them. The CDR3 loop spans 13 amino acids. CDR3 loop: CSVSQGGQETQYF. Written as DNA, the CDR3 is TGCAGCGTTTCCCAGGGGGGCCAAGAGACCCAGTACTTC.

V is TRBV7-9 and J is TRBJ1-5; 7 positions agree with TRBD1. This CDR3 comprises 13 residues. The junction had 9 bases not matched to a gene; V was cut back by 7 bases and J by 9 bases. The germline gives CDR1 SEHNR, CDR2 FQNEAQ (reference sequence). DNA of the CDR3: TGTGCCAGCAAGGGACAGCTCGATGGGCCCCAGCATTTT. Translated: CASKGQLDGPQHF.

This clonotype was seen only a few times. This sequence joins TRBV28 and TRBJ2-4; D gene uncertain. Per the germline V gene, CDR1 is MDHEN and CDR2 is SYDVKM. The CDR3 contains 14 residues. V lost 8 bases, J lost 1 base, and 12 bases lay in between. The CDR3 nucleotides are TGTGCCAGCCCTCTAGATGGGGCCAAAAACATTCAGTACTTC. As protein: CASPLDGAKNIQYF.

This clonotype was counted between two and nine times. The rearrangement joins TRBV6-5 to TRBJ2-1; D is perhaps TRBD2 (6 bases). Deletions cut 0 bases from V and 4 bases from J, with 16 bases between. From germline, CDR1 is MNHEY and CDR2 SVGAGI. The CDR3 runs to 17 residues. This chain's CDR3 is CASSYSRRSGLYNEQFF. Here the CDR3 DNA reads TGTGCCAGCAGTTACTCCCGTCGGAGCGGACTATACAATGAGCAGTTCTTC.

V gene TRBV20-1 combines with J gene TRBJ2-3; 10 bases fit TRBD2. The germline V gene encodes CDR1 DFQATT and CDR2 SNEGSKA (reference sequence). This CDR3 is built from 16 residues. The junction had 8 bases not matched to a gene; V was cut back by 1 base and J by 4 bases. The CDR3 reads CSARVGSLAGADTQYF. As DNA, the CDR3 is TGCAGTGCTAGAGTAGGGAGTCTAGCGGGGGCAGATACGCAGTATTTT.

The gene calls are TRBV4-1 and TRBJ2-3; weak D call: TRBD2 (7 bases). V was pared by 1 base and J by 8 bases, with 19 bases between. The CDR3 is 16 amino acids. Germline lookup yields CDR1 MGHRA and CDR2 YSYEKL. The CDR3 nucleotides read TGCGCCAGCAGCCAAGTGGCGGGGGCCCCGGGCGGTACGCAGTATTTT. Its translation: CASSQVAGAPGGTQYF.

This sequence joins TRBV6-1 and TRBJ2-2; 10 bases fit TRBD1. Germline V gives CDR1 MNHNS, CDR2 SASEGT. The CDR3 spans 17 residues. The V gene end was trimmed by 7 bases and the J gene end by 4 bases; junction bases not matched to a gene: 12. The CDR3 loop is CASTTIPGQGITGELFF. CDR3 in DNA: TGTGCCAGCACCACCATACCGGGACAGGGGATCACCGGGGAGCTGTTTTTT.

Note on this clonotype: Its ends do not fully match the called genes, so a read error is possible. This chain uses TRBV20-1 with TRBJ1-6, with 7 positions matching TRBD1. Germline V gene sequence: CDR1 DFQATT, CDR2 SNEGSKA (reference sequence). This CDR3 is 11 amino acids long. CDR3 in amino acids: CSAPGRGQVHF. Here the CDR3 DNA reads TGTAGTGCCCCCGGTCGAGGACAGGTCCACTTT.

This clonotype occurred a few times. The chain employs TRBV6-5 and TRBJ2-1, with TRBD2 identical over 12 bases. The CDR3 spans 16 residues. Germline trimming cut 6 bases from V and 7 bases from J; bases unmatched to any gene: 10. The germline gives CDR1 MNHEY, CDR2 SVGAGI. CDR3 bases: TGTGCCAGCAGGCCCCTAGCGGGAGGGTGGGCTAATGAGCAGTTCTTC. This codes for CASRPLAGGWANEQFF.

The CDR3 protein is CSVPLWGGPYNEQFF. Written as DNA, the CDR3 is TGCAGTGTTCCTTTGTGGGGGGGCCCCTACAATGAGCAGTTCTTC. The genes are TRBV20-1 and TRBJ2-1, with D possibly matching TRBD2 (7 bases). Germline CDR1 is DFQATT and CDR2 is SNEGSKA (reference sequence). This CDR3 is built from 15 residues. Trimming cost V 7 bases and J 2 bases, with 18 bases left between them.

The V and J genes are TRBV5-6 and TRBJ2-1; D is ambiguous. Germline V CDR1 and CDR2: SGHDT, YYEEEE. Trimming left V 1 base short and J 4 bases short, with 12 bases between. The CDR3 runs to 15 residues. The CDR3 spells CASSLWVLSYNEQFF. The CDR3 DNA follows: TGTGCCAGCAGCTTGTGGGTACTTTCATACAATGAGCAGTTCTTC.